The TCR beta chain described here comes from a study of T cell responses to AZD1222 COVID-19 vaccine. Study-wide results and limits: Unmutated variant regions are reportedly the target of nearly half of TCRs that are spike-specific. Compared with day 0, the breadth and depth of the Spike-specific TCR repertoire rose significantly after two doses of AZD1222.

The assay was immunoSEQ multiplex PCR, and TCRdb's table has in-frame clones only and misses some. The sample has some 120,000 clones; roughly nine tenths are singletons. Of note for this clone: Its target is unknown.

Here the sequenced sample was peripheral blood, taken on day 0 of AZD1222 vaccination. The sequence was obtained from an adult in good health.

The CDR3 spells CASSPLQGAVTGELFF. As DNA, the CDR3 is TGTGCCAGCAGTCCCCTTCAGGGGGCGGTCACCGGGGAGCTGTTTTTT. V usage is TRBV27 and J usage is TRBJ2-2; 8 bases align to TRBD1. The CDR3 contains 16 residues. The V gene's germline CDR1 is MNHEY and CDR2 SMNVEV (reference sequence). J gave up 4 bases and V 5 bases, and 9 bases lay outside the gene matches.